The 12 T cell receptor beta chains below all came from one sample that was sequenced in a study of neoadjuvant anti-PD-1 for oral cavity cancer. Sequencing used immunoSEQ multiplex PCR; TCRdb keeps in-frame clones, though not all of them. Here the sample spans about 14,000 clones, about two thirds being singletons. This specimen was PBMCs, taken before nivolumab (anti-PD-1) treatment. The receptors come from a person aged 40 to 85 with oral cavity squamous cell carcinoma.

The rearrangement joins TRBV5-1 to TRBJ1-2; 7 nucleotides match TRBD1. Germline trimming cut 2 bases from V and 8 bases from J; bases unmatched to any gene: 6. The germline gives CDR1 SGHRS, CDR2 YFSETQ. This CDR3 region has 13 residues. CDR3 coding DNA: TGCGCCAGCAGCTTCACAGGGGCAAGGGGCTACACCTTC. Encoded protein: CASSFTGARGYTF.

This sequence joins TRBV6-5 and TRBJ2-2; TRBD1 might be the D (5 bases). Germline CDR1 and CDR2: MNHEY and SVGAGI. Trimming removed 0 bases from V and 1 base from J, with 9 bases in between. The CDR3 spans 16 residues. CDR3 residues: CASSYSTQGNTGELFF. DNA of the CDR3: TGTGCCAGCAGTTACTCGACCCAGGGGAACACCGGGGAGCTGTTTTTT.

The chain has TRBV28 and TRBJ1-2, with 9 bases that match TRBD1. Trimming took 5 bases from V and 2 from J; bases not matched to a gene: 6. The CDR3 contains 15 residues. Germline V gene data show CDR1 as MDHEN and CDR2 as SYDVKM. In DNA form, the CDR3 reads TGTGCCAGCAGTACCTACAGGGGGCGGAACTATGGCTACACCTTC. It yields the protein CASSTYRGRNYGYTF.

This sequence joins TRBV18 and TRBJ2-1; D unclear. Germline loops: CDR1 KGHSH, CDR2 LQKENI. The length of the CDR3 is 13 residues. V lost 4 bases and J 8 bases, leaving 12 bases between the germline ends. CDR3 in DNA: TGTGCCAGCTCACTCCGGGCTGCGGATGAGCAGTTCTTC. It codes for CASSLRAADEQFF.

This clone appeared a few times. This sequence joins TRBV7-2 and TRBJ2-2; D is perhaps TRBD2 (6 bases). The CDR3 covers 15 residues. The germline gives CDR1 SGHTA, CDR2 FQGNSA. The ends were cut back, 2 bases at V and 5 bases at J, with 12 bases in the middle. The CDR3 nucleotides read TGTGCCAGCAGCTTATCCCGGGAGCGTACCGGGGAGCTGTTTTTT. Residues: CASSLSRERTGELFF.

This sequence joins TRBV2 and TRBJ1-2; maybe TRBD1 (5 bases). The CDR3 is 13 residues long. The germline V gene encodes CDR1 SNHLY and CDR2 FYNNEI. Trimming took off 7 bases at V and 7 bases at J, with 16 bases between the two ends. CDR3 region: CASNVRGLGGYTF. In DNA form, the CDR3 reads TGTGCCAGCAATGTAAGGGGACTCGGTGGCTACACCTTC. Complete variable domain (other parts from reference TRBV2 and TRBJ1-2): EPEVTQTPSHQVTQMGQEVILRCVPISNHLYFYWYRQILGQKVEFLVSFYNNEISEKSEIFDDQFSVERPDGSNFTLKIRSTKLEDSAMYFCASNVRGLGGYTFGSGTRLTVV.

The chain couples TRBV2 to TRBJ2-3; possible D gene TRBD2, 5 bases. Trimming shortened V by 6 bases and J by 0 bases, and 13 bases separated the two germline ends. The germline V gene encodes CDR1 SNHLY and CDR2 FYNNEI. This CDR3 region has 15 residues. CDR3 in amino acids: CASSDGVVSTDTQYF. CDR3 DNA sequence: TGTGCCAGCAGCGACGGGGTGGTCAGCACAGATACGCAGTATTTT.

The V gene is TRBV5-6, the J gene TRBJ1-2; tentatively, D is TRBD1 (6 bases). Germline CDR1 is SGHDT and CDR2 is YYEEEE. CDR3 length: 14 residues. V lost 4 bases and J lost 2, with 12 bases in between. This CDR3 reads CASSPLDRNYGYTF. The DNA for the CDR3 is TGTGCCAGCAGCCCCTTGGACAGAAACTATGGCTACACCTTC. The variable domain in full, with the rest retrieved from reference TRBV5-6 and TRBJ1-2, is DAGVTQSPTHLIKTRGQQVTLRCSPKSGHDTVSWYQQALGQGPQFIFQYYEEEERQRGNFPDRFSGHQFPNYSSELNVNALLLGDSALYLCASSPLDRNYGYTFGSGTRLTVV.

This chain joins TRBV6-1 and TRBJ2-7, with 8 nucleotides matching TRBD2. With 0 bases clipped from V and 2 bases from J, the junction kept 6 bases outside the gene matches. CDR1 is MNHNS, CDR2 SASEGT, per germline. The CDR3 spans 16 residues. The CDR3, as DNA: TGTGCCAGCAGTGAAGCGGCTAGCGGGTCCGCCTACGAGCAGTACTTC. Protein product: CASSEAASGSAYEQYF.

This clone came up a few times. The chain joins TRBV27 to TRBJ1-1, with D possibly matching TRBD1 (6 bases). This CDR3 is 14 amino acids long. Trimming took 7 bases from V and 1 from J, leaving 13 bases between them. In germline, CDR1 is MNHEY, CDR2 SMNVEV (reference sequence). This chain's CDR3 is CASKPPGANTEAFF. Here the CDR3 DNA reads TGTGCCAGCAAACCCCCAGGGGCGAACACTGAAGCTTTCTTT.

Here the CDR3 DNA reads TGTGCCAGCAGCTCCTCCCGGGGGGCAAGTTCACCCCTCCACTTT. Amino acid sequence: CASSSSRGASSPLHF. The chain has TRBV28 and TRBJ1-6; possible D gene TRBD1, 6 bases. The CDR3 has 15 amino acids. Germline V gene lookup returns CDR1 MDHEN and CDR2 SYDVKM. V was cut by 6 bases and J by 9 bases, with 18 bases left in between.

The chain combines TRBV15 with TRBJ1-5; D ambiguous. This CDR3 is 18 amino acids long. Germline CDR1 is LNHNV and CDR2 is YYDKDF (reference sequence). Trimming pared 0 bases from V and 2 bases from J, leaving 17 bases between. The CDR3 DNA follows: TGTGCCACCAGCAGAGATTTTATTGGGGTTAGGGGCAATCAGCCCCAGCATTTT. It yields the protein CATSRDFIGVRGNQPQHF.